The clone carrying this T cell receptor (beta chain) appeared once. Antigen: not known. The data originate from a study of PD-1 blockade in classical Hodgkin lymphoma. Across the study: Patients were treated with nivolumab at 3 mg/kg, and this was given intravenously every 2 weeks. General study findings and limits: Newly diagnosed patients reportedly had lower baseline TCR diversity than healthy donors.

Produced via immunoSEQ multiplex PCR; TCRdb's table is partial and in-frame only. This sample has 20,000 or so clones, with about 87% found just once. V gave up 6 bases and J gave up 3 bases, with 19 bases separating them. Per germline, CDR1 SEHNR and CDR2 FQNEAQ (reference sequence). The length of the CDR3 is 16 residues. Time point indicated: cycle 4 day 1 (C4D1), after 6 weeks of nivolumab. Every patient relapsed after autologous stem cell transplantation, and brentuximab vedotin exposure varied. PBMCs, once thawed, yielded CD8+ T cells isolated by magnetic negative selection. The chain is built from TRBV7-9 and TRBJ2-3; tentatively, D is TRBD2 (6 bases). This receptor was taken from a human donor with classical Hodgkin lymphoma. This sample comprised CD8+ T cells from blood, obtained before the fourth cycle of nivolumab. The CDR3 spells CASRPRTQRVTDTQYF. CDR3 nucleotide sequence: TGTGCCAGCAGGCCGCGTACACAGCGGGTTACAGATACGCAGTATTTT.